This T cell receptor beta chain appears in the sequencing data of a study of blood T cell repertoires in COVID-19. Study summary: The United States, Italy and Spain were the sources of the acute and convalescent COVID-19 samples. PBMCs, B-cell-depleted T cells, or T cells provided the cDNA or gDNA that made up the material.

Original handling: Nucleated cell counts were estimated from reference gene primer amplification. The table came from immunoSEQ multiplex PCR; TCRdb's copy has only in-frame clones and leaves some out. V, J and clone size are taken as reported in that table, and D and trimming were inferred from the DNA itself. The table records some 190,000 clones, 80% to 90% of them present only once. Sequencing was done on a sample of peripheral blood. The TCR originated in a man aged 30 to 45 with acute or convalescent COVID-19.

The CDR3 loop is CASRRLGGDSPLHF. CDR3 bases: TGTGCCAGCCGAAGGCTGGGAGGGGATTCACCCCTCCACTTT. The chain is built from TRBV25-1 and TRBJ1-6, with a weak D call TRBD1 (5 bases). The V end lost 8 bases, the J end lost 8 bases, and 16 bases lay between the germline ends. The CDR3 contains 14 residues. CDR1 MGHDK and CDR2 SYGVNS come from the germline V gene.